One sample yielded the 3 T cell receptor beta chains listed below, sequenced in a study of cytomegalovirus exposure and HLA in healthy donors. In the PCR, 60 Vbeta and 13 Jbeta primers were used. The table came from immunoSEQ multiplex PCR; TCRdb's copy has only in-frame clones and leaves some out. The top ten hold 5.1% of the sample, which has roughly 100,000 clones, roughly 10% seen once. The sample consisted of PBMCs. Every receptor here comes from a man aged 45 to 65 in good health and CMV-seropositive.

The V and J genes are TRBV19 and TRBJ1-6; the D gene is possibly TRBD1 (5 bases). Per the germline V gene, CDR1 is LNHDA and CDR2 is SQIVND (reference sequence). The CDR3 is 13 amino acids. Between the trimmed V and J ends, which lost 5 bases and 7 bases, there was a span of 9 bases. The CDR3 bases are TGTGCCAGTAGTCTGACAGAGAATTCACCCCTCCACTTT. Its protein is CASSLTENSPLHF.

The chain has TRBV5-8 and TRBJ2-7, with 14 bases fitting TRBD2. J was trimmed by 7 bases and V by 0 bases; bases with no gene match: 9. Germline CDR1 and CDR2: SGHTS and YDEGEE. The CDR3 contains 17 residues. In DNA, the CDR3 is TGTGCCAGCAGCTTGGCGGGGACTAGCGGGAGCTCGAGGGAGCAGTACTTC. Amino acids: CASSLAGTSGSSREQYF.

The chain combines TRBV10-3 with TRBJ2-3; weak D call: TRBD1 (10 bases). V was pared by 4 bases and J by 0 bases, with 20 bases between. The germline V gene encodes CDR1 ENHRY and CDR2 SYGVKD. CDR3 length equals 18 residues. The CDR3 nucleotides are TGTGCCATCAGTGGACAGGGGGCTAGCGGGATCAGCACAGATACGCAGTATTTT. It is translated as CAISGQGASGISTDTQYF.